This T cell receptor beta chain was sequenced for a study of blood T cell repertoires in COVID-19. On the study more broadly: Acute and convalescent COVID-19 samples came from the United States, Italy and Spain.

The method was immunoSEQ multiplex PCR; TCRdb's version includes in-frame clones alone and lacks a portion of them. The sample shows 45,000 to 60,000 clones, around 78% of them seen only once. Germline CDR1 MNHEY, CDR2 SVGAGI. The CDR3 runs to 15 residues. Trimming left V 8 bases short and J 2 bases short, with 19 bases between. The genes are TRBV6-5 and TRBJ2-7, with a tentative D call TRBD2 (6 bases). Sample: peripheral blood. The TCR comes from a human donor with active or convalescent COVID-19. The donor label of this sample is uncertain. CDR3 sequence reads: CASEPSRGATYEQYF. CDR3 sequence (DNA): TGTGCCAGCGAACCCTCCCGCGGGGCCACCTACGAGCAGTACTTC.